This T cell receptor beta chain was sequenced in a study of T cells after yellow fever vaccination. Study overall: Low-cell-number fractions underwent preparation using SMART-Seq v4 Ultra Low Input. Points from the study as a whole: Subsequent to the booster, the majority of primary-vaccination clones reappeared (96% CD4, about 90% CD8). It was a small share of clonotypes that appeared in both CD4 and CD8 compartments.

TCR cDNA was made by 5'RACE template switching, adding a universal primer site and UMIs. TCRdb processed the 5' RACE reads anew with MiXCR; each CDR3 protein has one entry. This sample has 550,000 or so distinct CDR3 sequences, with 15% to 20% found just once. This clonotype was counted a few times. Its cognate antigen is unknown. The germline V gene has CDR1 DFQATT and CDR2 SNEGSKA (reference sequence). The V gene lost 5 bases and the J gene lost 3 bases, with 17 bases spanning the gap. CDR3 length equals 14 residues. Sequences were derived from PBMCs, sampled 15 days after the yellow fever booster vaccination. J is TRBJ2-7 and V is TRBV20-1, with D perhaps TRBD1 (6 bases). The receptor was isolated from a man between 25 and 39 years old who received the YFV17D yellow fever vaccine. CDR3 protein: CSAATGTPNYEQYF. The CDR3 bases are TGCAGTGCTGCCACCGGGACACCAAACTACGAGCAGTACTTC.